These 3 T cell receptor beta chains originate from one sample sequenced in a study of T cell responses to AZD1222 COVID-19 vaccine. Repertoires were generated with immunoSEQ multiplex PCR, while TCRdb's copy carries only in-frame clones and drops some. This sample has about 54,000 clones, with 89% found just once. Source: peripheral blood, taken on day 0 of AZD1222 vaccination. These receptor sequences come from an adult in good health.

This clone was observed a few times. The chain carries TRBV5-7 and TRBJ1-1; D is ambiguous. TRBV5-7 is an open reading frame, and its role is uncertain. Trimming stripped 2 bases from V and 6 bases from J, with 14 bases between. The CDR3 is 14 residues long. In nucleotides, the CDR3 is TGTGCCAGCAGCTTTCGGCGCCACGGGTCTGAAGCTTTCTTT. Residues: CASSFRRHGSEAFF.

The chain joins TRBV6-6 to TRBJ1-4, with D hard to call. V was pared by 5 bases and J by 8 bases, with 12 bases between. From germline, CDR1 is MNHNY and CDR2 SVGAGI (reference sequence). This CDR3 is built from 13 residues. This CDR3 reads CASSHGRGEKLFF. The CDR3 DNA is TGTGCCAGCAGTCACGGAAGAGGGGAAAAACTGTTTTTT.

J is TRBJ2-2 and V is TRBV27; 10 nucleotides align to TRBD1. The V gene's germline CDR1 is MNHEY and CDR2 SMNVEV (reference sequence). V trimming: 5 bases; J trimming: 5 bases; junction bases outside the gene matches: 8. This CDR3 has 16 residues. CDR3: CASSLWTGGRTGELFF. CDR3 sequence (DNA): TGTGCCAGCAGTCTCTGGACAGGGGGTAGGACCGGGGAGCTGTTTTTT.